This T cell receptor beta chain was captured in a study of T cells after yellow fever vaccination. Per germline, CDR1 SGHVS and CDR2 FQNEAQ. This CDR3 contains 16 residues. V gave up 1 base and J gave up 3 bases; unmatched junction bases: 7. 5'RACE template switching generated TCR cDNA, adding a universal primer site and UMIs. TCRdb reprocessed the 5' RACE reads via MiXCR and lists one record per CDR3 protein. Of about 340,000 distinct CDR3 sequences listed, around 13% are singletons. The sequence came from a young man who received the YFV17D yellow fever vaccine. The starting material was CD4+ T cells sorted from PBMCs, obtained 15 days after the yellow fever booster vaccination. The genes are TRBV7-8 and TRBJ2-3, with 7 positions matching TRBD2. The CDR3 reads CASSLGAGSVTDTQYF. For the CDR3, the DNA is TGTGCCAGCAGCTTAGGAGCGGGGTCCGTGACAGATACGCAGTATTTT.